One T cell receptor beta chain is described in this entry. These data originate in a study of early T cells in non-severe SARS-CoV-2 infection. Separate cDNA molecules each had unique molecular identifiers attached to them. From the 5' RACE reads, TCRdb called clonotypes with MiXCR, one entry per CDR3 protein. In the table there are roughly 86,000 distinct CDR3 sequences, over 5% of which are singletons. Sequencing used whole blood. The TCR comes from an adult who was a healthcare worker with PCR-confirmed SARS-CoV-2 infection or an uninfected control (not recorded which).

The CDR3, as DNA: TGCAGTGCGGGACCTAGAGCGGGTGGGGAGCAGTACTTC. As protein: CSAGPRAGGEQYF. J is TRBJ2-7 and V is TRBV20-1, with TRBD2 as a possible D gene (6 bases). This CDR3 spans 13 amino acids. The ends were cut back, 6 bases at V and 7 bases at J, with 19 bases in the middle. CDR1 and CDR2 (germline): DFQATT, SNEGSKA (reference sequence).